The 29 T cell receptor beta chains given below trace back to one sample, sequenced in a study of T cell changes during pregnancy in multiple sclerosis. Profiling relied on immunoSEQ multiplex PCR, and the TCRdb table lists in-frame clones only, not all of them. There are about 79,000 clones in the sample; 85% to 95% occur only once, and about 0.8% lies in the top ten. The sample here was peripheral blood, taken in the second trimester of pregnancy. The source is a female donor in good health, enrolled as a control in a pregnancy study.

This chain links TRBV4-3 with TRBJ1-6; 8 bases fit TRBD1. From germline, CDR1 is LGHNA and CDR2 YSLEER. CDR3 length: 16 amino acids. The trim removed 3 bases at V and 10 bases at J, leaving 11 bases unmatched. This chain's CDR3 is CASSHQTGTGGSPLHF. As DNA, the CDR3 is TGCGCCAGCAGCCATCAAACCGGGACAGGCGGATCACCCCTCCACTTT.

Only one count was recorded for this clone. The chain recombines TRBV5-5 with TRBJ1-2; D is possibly TRBD1 (6 bases). V was trimmed by 4 bases and J by 3 bases, leaving 16 bases between them. This CDR3 has 15 residues. Germline V gene data show CDR1 as SGHKS and CDR2 as YYEKEE (reference sequence). The CDR3 DNA is TGTGCCAGCAGCATCGGACAGTCAAGGGACTATGGCTACACCTTC. It codes for CASSIGQSRDYGYTF. Looking up the rest from reference TRBV5-5 and TRBJ1-2 gives the full variable domain: DAGVTQSPTHLIKTRGQQVTLRCSPISGHKSVSWYQQVLGQGPQFIFQYYEKEERGRGNFPDRFSARQFPNYSSELNVNALLLGDSALYLCASSIGQSRDYGYTFGSGTRLTVV.

The genes are TRBV19 and TRBJ2-7, with TRBD1 matching over 7 bases. This CDR3 has 15 residues. V was clipped by 6 bases and J by 2 bases; unmatched bases: 10. Germline V gives CDR1 LNHDA, CDR2 SQIVND (reference sequence). The DNA for the CDR3 is TGTGCCAGTAGCCTAGGGACAGCTCCTACCTACGAGCAGTACTTC. As protein: CASSLGTAPTYEQYF.

The rearrangement joins TRBV6-5 to TRBJ2-7, with D possibly matching TRBD1 (5 bases). The CDR3 spans 13 residues. V shed 0 bases and J shed 6 bases, with 9 bases lying between them. The germline CDR1 and CDR2 sequences are MNHEY and SVGAGI. The CDR3 reads CASSYSRGTEQYF. DNA for the CDR3: TGTGCCAGCAGTTACTCAAGGGGCACCGAGCAGTACTTC.

This clone was seen once. The rearrangement joins TRBV6-1 to TRBJ2-5, with 7 bases aligning to TRBD2. V gave up 3 bases and J gave up 4 bases; unmatched junction bases: 11. This CDR3 is built from 16 residues. Germline CDR1 is MNHNS and CDR2 is SASEGT. CDR3 nucleotides: TGTGCCAGCAGTGATCGGGGACTACCGGTGGGAGAGACCCAGTACTTC. Translated, it gives CASSDRGLPVGETQYF.

The gene calls are TRBV29-1 and TRBJ1-2, with 7 bases fitting TRBD1. Per the germline V gene, CDR1 is SQVTM and CDR2 is ANQGSEA. The trim removed 3 bases at V and 6 bases at J, leaving 7 bases unmatched. CDR3 length: 13 amino acids. The CDR3 reads CSVENTGEDGYTF. DNA of the CDR3: TGCAGCGTTGAGAATACAGGGGAGGATGGCTACACCTTC.

This sequence joins TRBV15 and TRBJ2-2, with D tentatively TRBD1 (5 bases). The length of the CDR3 is 14 residues. Trimming pared 1 base from V and 2 bases from J, leaving 5 bases between. CDR1 and CDR2 from the germline V gene are LNHNV and YYDKDF (reference sequence). The CDR3 sequence: CATSRGGNTGELFF. The CDR3 DNA sequence: TGTGCCACCAGCAGAGGGGGCAACACCGGGGAGCTGTTTTTT.

V is TRBV6-4 and J is TRBJ2-1; perhaps TRBD2 as D (7 bases). The CDR3 has 14 residues. Germline assignment: CDR1 MRHNA and CDR2 SNTAGT. Trimming left V 2 bases short and J 9 bases short, with 14 bases between. The CDR3 loop reads CASSDEGGAGEQFF. CDR3 nucleotide sequence: TGTGCCAGCAGTGACGAGGGGGGGGCAGGTGAGCAGTTCTTC.

The J gene is TRBJ1-1, the V gene TRBV14; no clear D. Germline CDR1 and CDR2: SGHDN and FVKESK. The CDR3 runs to 16 residues. V shed 0 bases and J shed 1 base, with 12 bases lying between them. DNA of the CDR3: TGTGCCAGCAGCCAAGATCCGGGAGAGGGGAACACTGAAGCTTTCTTT. Translated: CASSQDPGEGNTEAFF.

The chain links TRBV19 to TRBJ2-3, with 12 bases that match TRBD2. Trimming took 4 bases from V and 2 from J; bases not matched to a gene: 1. From germline, CDR1 is LNHDA and CDR2 SQIVND (reference sequence). CDR3 size: 15 residues. The CDR3: CASSRLAGDTDTQYF. The CDR3 DNA sequence: TGTGCCAGTAGTAGACTAGCGGGGGACACAGATACGCAGTATTTT.

The rearrangement links TRBV4-2 to TRBJ2-1; TRBD2 might be the D (5 bases). Trimming took 0 bases from V and 0 from J, leaving 12 bases between them. The germline gives CDR1 LGHNA, CDR2 YNFKEQ. The CDR3 sequence is 17 residues long. The CDR3 spells CASSQDFSGGSYNEQFF. The CDR3 DNA reads as TGTGCCAGCAGCCAAGATTTTTCTGGAGGCTCCTACAATGAGCAGTTCTTC.

The CDR3 region is CASSFTGGANSYEQYF. The CDR3 region has the DNA TGTGCCAGCAGCTTTACGGGGGGGGCCAATTCTTACGAGCAGTACTTC. This chain links TRBV7-2 with TRBJ2-7, with TRBD2 matching 8 bases. This CDR3 comprises 16 residues. The J segment lost 4 bases and the V segment lost 3 bases, leaving 11 bases of the junction unmatched. The germline CDR1 and CDR2 sequences are SGHTA and FQGNSA.

The chain links TRBV10-2 to TRBJ1-1, with D unclear. Germline-derived CDR1 and CDR2 are WSHSY and SAAADI. The germline V and J ends were trimmed by 2 bases and 5 bases, with 6 bases remaining between them. The CDR3 is 12 residues long. The CDR3 reads CASSELGTEAFF. The DNA for the CDR3 is TGCGCCAGCAGTGAGCTCGGGACTGAAGCTTTCTTT.

V is TRBV19 and J is TRBJ2-2; 7 positions match TRBD1. CDR3 length: 14 amino acids. J lost 2 bases, V lost 8 bases, and 5 bases had no gene match. CDR1 LNHDA and CDR2 SQIVND come from the germline V gene (reference sequence). The CDR3 protein is CASGRQGNTGELFF. CDR3 bases: TGTGCCAGTGGAAGACAGGGTAACACCGGGGAGCTGTTTTTT.

The V and J genes are TRBV4-3 and TRBJ1-2; possible D gene TRBD1, 6 bases. CDR3 length equals 16 residues. The germline gives CDR1 LGHNA, CDR2 YSLEER. Trimming removed 0 bases from V and 4 bases from J, with 15 bases in between. The DNA of the CDR3 is TGCGCCAGCAGCCAAGAAAAGGACAGCGTGTTCTATGGCTACACCTTC. Its protein product is CASSQEKDSVFYGYTF.

The chain joins TRBV11-3 to TRBJ1-1; 12 bases map to TRBD1. Germline V gene lookup returns CDR1 SGHNT and CDR2 YENEEA. CDR3 size: 17 residues. V gave up 4 bases and J gave up 3 bases; unmatched junction bases: 9. The CDR3 here is CASSSGTGGVSDTEAFF. For the CDR3, the DNA is TGTGCCAGCAGCTCCGGGACAGGGGGCGTCTCGGACACTGAAGCTTTCTTT.

The CDR3 DNA reads as TGCGCCAGCAGCTTTCCCGGGACAGAAGAAAAACTGTTTTTT. Protein product: CASSFPGTEEKLFF. This chain uses TRBV5-1 with TRBJ1-4, with 7 bases aligning to TRBD1. The CDR3 runs to 14 residues. J gave up 8 bases and V 2 bases, and 6 bases lay outside the gene matches. From germline, CDR1 is SGHRS and CDR2 YFSETQ.

This rearrangement joins TRBV7-9 to TRBJ2-7; maybe TRBD2 (5 bases). V was clipped by 2 bases and J by 3 bases, with 14 bases between them. Germline V lookup: CDR1 SEHNR, CDR2 FQNEAQ (reference sequence). CDR3 length: 15 residues. The CDR3 reads CASSLLGVAHYEQYF. The DNA for the CDR3 is TGTGCCAGCAGCTTATTGGGAGTAGCGCACTACGAGCAGTACTTC.

The chain couples TRBV12-5 to TRBJ1-2; 7 bases align to TRBD1. The CDR3 runs to 15 residues. The junction had 9 bases not matched to a gene; V was cut back by 3 bases and J by 5 bases. The V gene's germline CDR1 is LGHNT and CDR2 FRNRAP. In nucleotides, the CDR3 is TGTGCTAGTGGTTTAGCCAAGGGGGCTATGTATGGCTACACCTTC. The encoded protein is CASGLAKGAMYGYTF.

Concerning this clone itself: The sample holds other DNA sequences that translate to the same CDR3. The chain has TRBV7-2 and TRBJ1-1; D is perhaps TRBD1 (5 bases). Germline V gives CDR1 SGHTA, CDR2 FQGNSA. Trimming cost V 3 bases and J 1 base, with 6 bases left between them. This CDR3 is 13 amino acids long. CDR3 bases: TGTGCCAGCAGCTTGACAGAGAACACTGAAGCTTTCTTT. Its translation is CASSLTENTEAFF.

The chain joins TRBV7-6 to TRBJ2-1, with 8 bases identical to TRBD2. Germline lookup yields CDR1 SGHVS and CDR2 FNYEAQ. V trimming: 5 bases; J trimming: 0 bases; junction bases outside the gene matches: 12. The CDR3 runs to 18 residues. As DNA, the CDR3 is TGTGCCAGCAGCAAAGTGGGATTAGCGGGGACCTCCTACAATGAGCAGTTCTTC. Protein: CASSKVGLAGTSYNEQFF.

The chain links TRBV7-9 to TRBJ1-2; TRBD1 is a possible D gene (5 bases). This CDR3 is 16 amino acids long. Trimming removed 0 bases from V and 3 bases from J, with 14 bases in between. From germline, CDR1 is SEHNR and CDR2 FQNEAQ (reference sequence). The CDR3 DNA sequence: TGTGCCAGCAGCTTAGCTTCAGGGAATTCGGACTATGGCTACACCTTC. It yields the protein CASSLASGNSDYGYTF.

This chain links TRBV30 with TRBJ1-6, with 8 bases fitting TRBD1. V was clipped by 4 bases and J by 6 bases; unmatched bases: 8. The CDR3 is made up of 15 amino acids. CDR1 and CDR2 (germline): GTSNPN, SVGIG (reference sequence). CDR3 sequence (DNA): TGTGCCTGGACTACAGACAGGGGAATTAATTCACCCCTCCACTTT. It codes for CAWTTDRGINSPLHF.

This chain connects TRBV27 to TRBJ2-7, with 9 bases matching TRBD1. The germline V gene has CDR1 MNHEY and CDR2 SMNVEV (reference sequence). V was pared by 8 bases and J by 3 bases, with 8 bases of the junction left unmatched. The CDR3 runs to 14 residues. In DNA, the CDR3 is TGTGCCAGCGCCGGGACAGGGACGTTCTACGAGCAGTACTTC. Translating it yields CASAGTGTFYEQYF.

The rearrangement uses TRBV7-2 and TRBJ1-3; 10 positions agree with TRBD1. CDR3 length: 15 residues. CDR1 is SGHTA and CDR2 is FQGNSA in the germline V gene. Trimming removed 4 bases from V and 4 bases from J; junction bases left unmatched: 4. The CDR3 bases are TGTGCCAGCAGCTCCGACAGGGGGCAGGGAAACACCATATATTTT. Amino acids: CASSSDRGQGNTIYF. The full variable domain, rest sourced from reference TRBV7-2 and TRBJ1-3, is GAGVSQSPSNKVTEKGKDVELRCDPISGHTALYWYRQSLGQGLEFLIYFQGNSAPDKSGLPSDRFSAERTGGSVSTLTIQRTQQEDSAVYLCASSSDRGQGNTIYFGEGSWLTVV.

This clone was observed a handful of times. V usage is TRBV30 and J usage is TRBJ1-1; 8 bases align to TRBD1. The V gene end was trimmed by 3 bases and the J gene end by 1 base; junction bases not matched to a gene: 1. CDR1 is GTSNPN and CDR2 is SVGIG in the germline V gene (reference sequence). CDR3 length: 13 residues. CDR3 loop: CAWRDRGNTEAFF. In DNA, the CDR3 is TGTGCCTGGAGAGACAGGGGGAACACTGAAGCTTTCTTT.

The chain recombines TRBV14 with TRBJ1-2; D perhaps matches TRBD1 (6 bases). CDR3 length: 16 amino acids. Trimming pared 2 bases from V and 5 bases from J, leaving 18 bases between. Germline CDR1 is SGHDN and CDR2 is FVKESK. The CDR3 nucleotides are TGTGCCAGCAGCCAAAGGCCCTGGGGGCCCGAATATGGCTACACCTTC. It is translated as CASSQRPWGPEYGYTF.

The CDR3 DNA sequence: TGTGCCAGCAGCCAAGACAGGACACAAGAGACCCAGTACTTC. The encoded protein is CASSQDRTQETQYF. The V and J genes are TRBV27 and TRBJ2-5, with a weak D call TRBD1 (6 bases). Deletions cut 6 bases from V and 2 bases from J, with 13 bases between. In germline, CDR1 is MNHEY, CDR2 SMNVEV (reference sequence). This CDR3 contains 14 residues.

This chain links TRBV19 with TRBJ2-7, with D perhaps matching TRBD1 (5 bases). Germline CDR1 LNHDA, CDR2 SQIVND (reference sequence). V was shortened by 4 bases and J by 2 bases, with 9 bases between the two germline ends. The CDR3 sequence is 13 residues long. The CDR3 DNA is TGTGCCAGTAGTAAGGCCAGGGCCTACGAGCAGTACTTC. It translates to CASSKARAYEQYF.